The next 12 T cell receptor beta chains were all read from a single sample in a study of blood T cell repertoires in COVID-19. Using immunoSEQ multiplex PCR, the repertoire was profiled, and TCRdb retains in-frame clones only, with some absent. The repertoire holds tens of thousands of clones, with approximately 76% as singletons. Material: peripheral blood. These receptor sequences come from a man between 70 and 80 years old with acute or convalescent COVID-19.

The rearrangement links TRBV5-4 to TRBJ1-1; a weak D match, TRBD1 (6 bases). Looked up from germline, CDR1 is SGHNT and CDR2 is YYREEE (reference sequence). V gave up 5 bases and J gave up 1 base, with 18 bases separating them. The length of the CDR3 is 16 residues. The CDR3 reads CASSSPFQGSNTEAFF. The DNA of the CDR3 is TGTGCCAGCAGTTCACCGTTTCAGGGGTCGAACACTGAAGCTTTCTTT.

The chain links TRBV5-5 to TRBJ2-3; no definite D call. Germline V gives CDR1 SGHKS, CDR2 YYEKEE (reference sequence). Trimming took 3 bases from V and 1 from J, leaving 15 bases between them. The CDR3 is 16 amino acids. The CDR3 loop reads CASSYSSPWGTDTQYF. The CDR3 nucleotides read TGTGCCAGCAGCTATAGCAGCCCTTGGGGCACAGATACGCAGTATTTT. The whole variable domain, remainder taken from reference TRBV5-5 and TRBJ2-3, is DAGVTQSPTHLIKTRGQQVTLRCSPISGHKSVSWYQQVLGQGPQFIFQYYEKEERGRGNFPDRFSARQFPNYSSELNVNALLLGDSALYLCASSYSSPWGTDTQYFGPGTRLTVL.

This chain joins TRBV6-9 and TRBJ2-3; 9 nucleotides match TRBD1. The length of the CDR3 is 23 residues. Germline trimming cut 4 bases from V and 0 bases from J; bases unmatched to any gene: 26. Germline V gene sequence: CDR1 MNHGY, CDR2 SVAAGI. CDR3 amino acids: CASSSPKGKQGAPMARSTDTQYF. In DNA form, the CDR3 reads TGTGCCAGCAGTTCCCCCAAAGGTAAACAGGGGGCCCCTATGGCACGTAGCACAGATACGCAGTATTTT.

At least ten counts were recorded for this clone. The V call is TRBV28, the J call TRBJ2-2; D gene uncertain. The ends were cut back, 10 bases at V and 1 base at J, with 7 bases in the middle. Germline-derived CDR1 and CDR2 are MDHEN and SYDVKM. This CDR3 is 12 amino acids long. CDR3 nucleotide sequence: TGTGCCACGTACAGGAACACCGGGGAGCTGTTTTTT. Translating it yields CATYRNTGELFF.

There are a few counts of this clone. The CDR3 reads CASSPGQGPEAFF. The CDR3 DNA follows: TGTGCCAGCAGTCCGGGACAGGGCCCTGAAGCTTTCTTT. This sequence joins TRBV28 and TRBJ1-1; 9 positions agree with TRBD1. In germline, CDR1 is MDHEN, CDR2 SYDVKM. This CDR3 region has 13 residues. The V and J ends lost 5 bases and 6 bases, in that order; junction bases with no gene match: 4.

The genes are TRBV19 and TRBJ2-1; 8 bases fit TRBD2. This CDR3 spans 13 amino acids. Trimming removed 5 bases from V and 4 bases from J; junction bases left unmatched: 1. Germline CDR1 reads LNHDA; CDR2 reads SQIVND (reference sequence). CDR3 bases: TGTGCCAGTAGTTCGGGAGGGTACAATGAGCAGTTCTTC. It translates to CASSSGGYNEQFF.

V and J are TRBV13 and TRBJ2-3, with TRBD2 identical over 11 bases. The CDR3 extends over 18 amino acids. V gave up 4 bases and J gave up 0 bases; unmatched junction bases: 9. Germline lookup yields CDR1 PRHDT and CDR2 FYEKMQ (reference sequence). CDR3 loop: CASSYYGTSGDSTDTQYF. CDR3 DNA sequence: TGTGCCAGCAGCTACTACGGGACTAGCGGAGATAGCACAGATACGCAGTATTTT.

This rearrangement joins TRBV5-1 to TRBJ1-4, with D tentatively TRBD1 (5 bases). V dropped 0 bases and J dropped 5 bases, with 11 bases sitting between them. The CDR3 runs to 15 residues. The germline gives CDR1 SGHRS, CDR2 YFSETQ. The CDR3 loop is CASSLVGAENEKLFF. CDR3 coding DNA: TGCGCCAGCAGCTTGGTAGGGGCGGAGAATGAAAAACTGTTTTTT. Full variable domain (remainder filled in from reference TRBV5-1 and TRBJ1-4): KAGVTQTPRYLIKTRGQQVTLSCSPISGHRSVSWYQQTPGQGLQFLFEYFSETQRNKGNFPGRFSGRQFSNSRSEMNVSTLELGDSALYLCASSLVGAENEKLFFGSGTQLSVL.

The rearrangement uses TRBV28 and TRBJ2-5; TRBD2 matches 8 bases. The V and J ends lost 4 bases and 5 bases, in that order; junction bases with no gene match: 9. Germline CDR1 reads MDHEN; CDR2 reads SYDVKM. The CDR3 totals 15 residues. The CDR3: CASSWGGGIPETQYF. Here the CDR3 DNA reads TGTGCCAGCAGTTGGGGCGGGGGGATCCCGGAGACCCAGTACTTC.

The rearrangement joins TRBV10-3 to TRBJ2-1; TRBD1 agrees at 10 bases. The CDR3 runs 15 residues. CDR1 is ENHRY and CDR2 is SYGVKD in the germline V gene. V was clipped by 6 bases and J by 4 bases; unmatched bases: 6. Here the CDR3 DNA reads TGTGCCATCAGCTCGACAGGGGGCGGGTACAATGAGCAGTTCTTC. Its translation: CAISSTGGGYNEQFF.

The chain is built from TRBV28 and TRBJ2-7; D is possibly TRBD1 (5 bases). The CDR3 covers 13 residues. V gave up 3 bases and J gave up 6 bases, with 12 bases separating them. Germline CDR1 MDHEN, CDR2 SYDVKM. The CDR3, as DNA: TGTGCCAGCAGTTTTGGGGCCACGGCCGAGCAGTACTTC. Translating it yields CASSFGATAEQYF.

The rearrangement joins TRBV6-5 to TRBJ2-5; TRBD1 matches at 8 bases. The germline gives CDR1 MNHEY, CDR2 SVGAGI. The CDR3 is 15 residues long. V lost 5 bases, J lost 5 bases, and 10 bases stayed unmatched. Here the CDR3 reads CASSKTGARGETQYF. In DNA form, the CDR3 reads TGTGCCAGCAGTAAGACAGGGGCGAGGGGTGAGACCCAGTACTTC.